The 3 T cell receptor beta chains in this list originate from one sample, sequenced in a study of PD-1 blockade in classical Hodgkin lymphoma. Every patient was affected by relapse after autologous stem cell transplantation, while exposure to brentuximab vedotin was not uniform. The assay was immunoSEQ multiplex PCR, and TCRdb's table has in-frame clones only and misses some. The repertoire has approximately 99,000 clones, roughly 80% of them found once; the top ten carry approximately 15%. The specimen comprised peripheral blood mononuclear cells (PBMCs), sampled before the second cycle of nivolumab. Receptors originate from a human donor with classical Hodgkin lymphoma.

The V gene is TRBV9, the J gene TRBJ2-1; TRBD2 might be the D (6 bases). The CDR3 is 17 amino acids. Looked up from germline, CDR1 is SGDLS and CDR2 is YYNGEE. V shed 0 bases and J shed 7 bases, with 20 bases lying between them. Here the CDR3 reads CASSVDPPTGVGNEQFF. DNA for the CDR3: TGTGCCAGCAGCGTAGACCCCCCGACGGGGGTCGGGAATGAGCAGTTCTTC.

The rearrangement uses TRBV27 and TRBJ1-1; 11 bases are shared with TRBD1. Germline V gene sequence: CDR1 MNHEY, CDR2 SMNVEV (reference sequence). Unmatched junction bases numbered 8, after V lost 5 bases and J lost 6 bases. The CDR3 has 15 residues. This CDR3 is CASSPWGTGGAEAFF. CDR3 in DNA: TGTGCCAGCAGTCCTTGGGGGACAGGGGGGGCTGAAGCTTTCTTT.

This clone turned up a few times. The rearrangement joins TRBV5-1 to TRBJ2-1, with 11 bases that match TRBD2. V dropped 4 bases and J dropped 10; count of bases not matched to a gene: 16. This CDR3 contains 17 residues. Per the germline V gene, CDR1 is SGHRS and CDR2 is YFSETQ. Here the CDR3 DNA reads TGCGCCAGCAGCGACCCTTTTAGCGGGAGGGCCTTAGAAGAGCAGTTCTTC. Its translation: CASSDPFSGRALEEQFF.